Listed below are T cell receptor beta chains from one sample, sequenced in a study of blood T cell repertoires in COVID-19. The method was immunoSEQ multiplex PCR; TCRdb's version includes in-frame clones alone and lacks a portion of them. This repertoire shows around 170,000 clones, over 80% found once; its top ten account for under 3.5%. The material sequenced was peripheral blood. The receptor source for this set is a woman aged 55-75 years with acute or convalescent COVID-19. Both conserved end residues are part of each CDR3. A D gene is named only where the DNA matches it firmly. Only some rows state a clone size, as once, few, many or a class for expanded clones.

abundance,d_gene,j_gene,v_gene,CDR3aa,CDR3nt
-,-,TRBJ1-6,TRBV6-2/TRBV6-3,CASSDLVTGIPYNSPLHF,TGTGCCAGCAGTGACCTGGTGACGGGAATCCCCTATAATTCACCCCTCCACTTT
-,-,TRBJ2-5,TRBV30,CAWGAKETQYF,TGTGCCTGGGGGGCCAAAGAGACCCAGTACTTC
-,TRBD2,TRBJ2-1,TRBV25-1,CASLSGGSYNEQFF,TGTGCCAGCCTTAGCGGGGGCTCCTACAATGAGCAGTTCTTC
few,-,TRBJ1-2,TRBV3-1/TRBV3-2,CASSHLQGSGYTF,TGTGCCAGCAGCCATCTACAGGGAAGCGGCTACACCTTC
-,TRBD1,TRBJ1-2,TRBV20-1,CSASTGGAYGYTF,TGCAGTGCTAGTACAGGGGGTGCCTATGGCTACACCTTC
-,-,TRBJ2-1,TRBV9,CASSASDYYNEQFF,TGTGCCAGCAGCGCTAGCGATTACTACAATGAGCAGTTCTTC
-,-,TRBJ2-2,TRBV16,CASSINTGELFF,TGTGCCAGCAGCATAAACACCGGGGAGCTGTTTTTT
-,-,TRBJ2-2,TRBV9,CASSSRIRGELFF,TGTGCCAGCAGCTCGAGGATCCGGGGGGAGCTGTTTTTT
-,TRBD1,TRBJ1-5,TRBV7-9,CASSSDRVDQPQHF,TGTGCCAGCAGCTCTGACAGGGTAGATCAGCCCCAGCATTTT
-,-,TRBJ1-4,TRBV5-1,CASSMAGSTNEKLFF,TGCGCCAGCAGCATGGCAGGGTCAACTAATGAAAAACTGTTTTTT
-,-,TRBJ1-1,TRBV5-1,CASSSRLNTEAFF,TGCGCCAGCAGCTCCCGTTTGAACACTGAAGCTTTCTTT
-,TRBD1,TRBJ1-2,TRBV19,CASSGQGAYVDYGYTF,TGTGCCAGTAGCGGACAGGGGGCGTATGTAGACTATGGCTACACCTTC
-,TRBD1,TRBJ1-1,TRBV10-3,CAISEFLTGGTEAFF,TGTGCCATCAGTGAGTTCCTTACAGGGGGCACTGAAGCTTTCTTT
-,TRBD1,TRBJ2-7,TRBV4-1,CASSLRSGQGSDEQYF,TGCGCCAGCAGCCTCAGATCCGGACAGGGCAGCGACGAGCAGTACTTC
-,TRBD1,TRBJ1-6,TRBV13,CASSLGDRDNSPLHF,TGTGCCAGCAGCTTAGGGGACAGGGATAATTCACCCCTCCACTTT
-,-,TRBJ1-1,TRBV2,CASSESAGTEAFF,TGTGCCAGCAGTGAATCAGCGGGAACTGAAGCTTTCTTT
few,-,TRBJ1-2,TRBV18,CASLPTGTGYGYTF,TGTGCCAGCCTCCCGACAGGAACGGGCTATGGCTACACCTTC
-,TRBD1,TRBJ2-2,TRBV30,CAWGNGQGRRGELFF,TGTGCCTGGGGAAACGGACAGGGGCGGAGGGGGGAGCTGTTTTTT
-,-,TRBJ2-7,TRBV5-6,CASSLGGGWYEQYF,TGTGCCAGCAGCTTAGGAGGGGGCTGGTACGAGCAGTACTTC
-,-,TRBJ1-6,TRBV5-8,CASRIRVGESPLHF,TGTGCCAGCAGGATCAGGGTCGGAGAATCACCCCTCCACTTT
-,-,TRBJ1-2,TRBV6-2/TRBV6-3,CASSYDRISYGYTF,TGTGCCAGCAGTTACGACAGGATCTCCTATGGCTACACCTTC
-,TRBD2,TRBJ2-5,TRBV7-2,CASSYRLAEQETQYF,TGTGCCAGCAGCTACCGACTAGCTGAACAAGAGACCCAGTACTTC
-,-,TRBJ1-1,TRBV4-3,CASSQGANTEAFF,TGCGCCAGCAGCCAAGGGGCGAACACTGAAGCTTTCTTT
-,TRBD1,TRBJ2-1,TRBV6-2/TRBV6-3,CASSSHRGVIEQFF,TGTGCCAGCAGTTCTCACAGGGGGGTGATTGAGCAGTTCTTC
-,-,TRBJ2-5,TRBV11-3,CASSGGEFQETQYF,TGTGCCAGCAGTGGCGGGGAGTTCCAAGAGACCCAGTACTTC
few,TRBD2,TRBJ2-3,TRBV28,CASGLWGGSTDTQYF,TGTGCCAGCGGGCTCTGGGGGGGAAGCACAGATACGCAGTATTTT
-,TRBD2,TRBJ2-1,TRBV18,CASSPPGRGDEQFF,TGTGCCAGCTCACCACCGGGGAGGGGAGATGAGCAGTTCTTC